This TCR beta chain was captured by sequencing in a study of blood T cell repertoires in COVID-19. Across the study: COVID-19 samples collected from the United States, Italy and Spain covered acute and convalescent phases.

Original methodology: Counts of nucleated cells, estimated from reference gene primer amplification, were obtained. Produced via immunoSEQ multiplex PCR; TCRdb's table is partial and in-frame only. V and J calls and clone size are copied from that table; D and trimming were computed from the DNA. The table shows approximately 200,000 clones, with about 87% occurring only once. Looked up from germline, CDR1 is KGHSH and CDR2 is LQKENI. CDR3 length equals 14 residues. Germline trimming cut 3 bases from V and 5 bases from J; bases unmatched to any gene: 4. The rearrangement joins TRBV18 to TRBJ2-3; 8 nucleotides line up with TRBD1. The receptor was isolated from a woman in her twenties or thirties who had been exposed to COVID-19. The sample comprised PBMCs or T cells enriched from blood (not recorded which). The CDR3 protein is CASSPRTGIDTQYF. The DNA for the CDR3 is TGTGCCAGCTCACCCAGGACAGGGATAGATACGCAGTATTTT.